The 23 T cell receptor beta chains in this list originate from one sample, sequenced in a study of blood T cell repertoires in COVID-19. Method: immunoSEQ multiplex PCR; TCRdb's copy keeps in-frame clones and lacks some. The top ten clones hold roughly 3.4% of a sample with 200,000 or so clones, about nine tenths of them seen once. Sequences were obtained from PBMCs or T cells enriched from blood (not recorded which). The receptors originated from a woman between 40 and 50 years old with acute COVID-19.

This clone has more than one count but fewer than ten. J is TRBJ1-2 and V is TRBV11-1; 9 bases map to TRBD1. This CDR3 is built from 15 residues. Germline V gene data show CDR1 as SGHAT and CDR2 as FQDESV (reference sequence). The junction had 9 bases not matched to a gene; V was cut back by 0 bases and J by 10 bases. CDR3 DNA: TGTGCCAGCAGCTTAGCTCACCGGGACAGGGTTGACTACACCTTC. The encoded protein is CASSLAHRDRVDYTF.

The CDR3 bases are TGTGCCAGCAGCTCCGCGGGGGTCGGGGCGAACACTGAAGCTTTCTTT. Its protein is CASSSAGVGANTEAFF. The V call is TRBV13, the J call TRBJ1-1; a possible D gene is TRBD1 (5 bases). V was pared by 4 bases and J by 1 base, with 16 bases between. The CDR3 contains 16 residues. Looked up from germline, CDR1 is PRHDT and CDR2 is FYEKMQ (reference sequence).

The chain carries TRBV9 and TRBJ2-7, with D possibly matching TRBD1 (6 bases). Germline lookup yields CDR1 SGDLS and CDR2 YYNGEE. V lost 0 bases, J lost 3 bases, and 10 bases lay in between. This CDR3 contains 14 residues. CDR3 DNA: TGTGCCAGCAGCGTAGTAGGACAGAACTACGAGCAGTACGTC. This sequence encodes CASSVVGQNYEQYV.

For the CDR3, the DNA is TGTGCCAGCAGTGAATGGGGGGAATTGGAGACCCAGTACTTC. It specifies CASSEWGELETQYF. The chain combines TRBV25-1 with TRBJ2-5; a possible D gene is TRBD2 (6 bases). Trimming left V 1 base short and J 5 bases short, with 11 bases between. The CDR3 sequence is 14 residues long. Germline CDR1 MGHDK, CDR2 SYGVNS.

The chain employs TRBV7-3 and TRBJ2-5; 7 bases align to TRBD1. The CDR3 length is 13 residues. Trimming removed 0 bases from V and 5 bases from J; junction bases left unmatched: 0. Germline lookup yields CDR1 SGHTA and CDR2 FQGTGA. The CDR3 nucleotides read TGTGCCAGCAGCTTAACGACAGGGGAGACCCAGTACTTC. The encoded protein is CASSLTTGETQYF.

This chain connects TRBV30 to TRBJ1-1; a weak D match, TRBD1 (5 bases). CDR3 size: 16 residues. Germline V gives CDR1 GTSNPN, CDR2 SVGIG (reference sequence). With 1 base removed from V and 1 base from J, the gap between germline ends came to 16 bases. CDR3 sequence (DNA): TGTGCCTGGAGTGCCCGGTCCCTTAGGGGGAACACTGAAGCTTTCTTT. Protein: CAWSARSLRGNTEAFF.

The J gene is TRBJ1-2, the V gene TRBV7-3; a possible D gene is TRBD1 (6 bases). Trimming left V 3 bases short and J 3 bases short, with 14 bases between. The germline V gene has CDR1 SGHTA and CDR2 FQGTGA. This CDR3 has 15 residues. The CDR3: CASSLGPPGDYGYTF. The DNA for the CDR3 is TGTGCCAGCAGCTTGGGACCCCCAGGGGACTATGGCTACACCTTC.

This rearrangement joins TRBV6-1 to TRBJ1-6, with unresolved D. This CDR3 is built from 17 residues. The germline V gene encodes CDR1 MNHNS and CDR2 SASEGT. V shed 0 bases and J shed 10 bases, with 19 bases lying between them. The CDR3 coding sequence is TGTGCCAGCAGTGAAGCGTTGTCCGGGTTTAAAGAGTCACCCCTCCACTTT. This translates into CASSEALSGFKESPLHF.

V and J are TRBV6-4 and TRBJ2-2; 8 bases map to TRBD1. The V gene's germline CDR1 is MRHNA and CDR2 SNTAGT. The V gene end was trimmed by 3 bases and the J gene end by 6 bases; junction bases not matched to a gene: 3. This CDR3 spans 14 amino acids. The CDR3 DNA sequence: TGTGCCAGCAGTGAGACAGGGGAGGCCGGGGAGCTGTTTTTT. Residues: CASSETGEAGELFF.

Worth noting for this clone: Other DNA sequences in the same sample also yield this CDR3. The CDR3 region has the DNA TGTGCCAGCAGCGCCGACAGGGGTGCCACTGAAGCTTTCTTT. It yields the protein CASSADRGATEAFF. The V and J genes are TRBV9 and TRBJ1-1; TRBD1 aligns across 8 bases. The CDR3 totals 14 residues. J was trimmed by 4 bases and V by 3 bases; bases with no gene match: 5. Germline CDR1 SGDLS, CDR2 YYNGEE. Using reference TRBV9 and TRBJ1-1 for the parts outside the CDR3, the full variable domain is DSGVTQTPKHLITATGQRVTLRCSPRSGDLSVYWYQQSLDQGLQFLIQYYNGEERAKGNILERFSAQQFPDLHSELNLSSLELGDSALYFCASSADRGATEAFFGQGTRLTVV.

The chain carries TRBV4-1 and TRBJ1-1; a possible D gene is TRBD1 (5 bases). The CDR3 is made up of 13 amino acids. Germline lookup yields CDR1 MGHRA and CDR2 YSYEKL. The V and J ends lost 5 bases and 4 bases respectively, with 11 bases between them. CDR3 protein: CASSAGGTTEAFF. CDR3 DNA: TGCGCCAGCAGCGCGGGGGGAACCACTGAAGCTTTCTTT.

The chain has TRBV7-9 and TRBJ1-1; possible D gene TRBD1, 6 bases. Germline CDR1 and CDR2: SEHNR and FQNEAQ (reference sequence). The CDR3 is made up of 16 amino acids. V lost 7 bases and J 1 base, leaving 19 bases between the germline ends. The CDR3 DNA reads TGTGCCAGCACCCTCCCGGTCCAGGGGACGAACACTGAAGCTTTCTTT. The encoded protein is CASTLPVQGTNTEAFF.

The CDR3 nucleotides are TGCGCCAGCAGCCCACTCGGAGAGGAGGTTCAAGAGACCCAGTACTTC. Translating it yields CASSPLGEEVQETQYF. The J gene is TRBJ2-5, the V gene TRBV4-1; D may be TRBD2 (5 bases). Germline V gene lookup returns CDR1 MGHRA and CDR2 YSYEKL. The V end lost 4 bases, the J end lost 2 bases, and 17 bases lay between the germline ends. The CDR3 is 16 residues long.

The chain employs TRBV11-2 and TRBJ2-1; the D gene is possibly TRBD1 (5 bases). The CDR3 is 16 amino acids. V gave up 1 base and J gave up 0 bases, with 10 bases separating them. Germline values: CDR1 SGHAT, CDR2 FQNNGV. This chain's CDR3 is CASSLVSGISYNEQFF. The CDR3 nucleotides read TGTGCCAGCAGCTTAGTTTCAGGGATCTCCTACAATGAGCAGTTCTTC.

J is TRBJ2-3 and V is TRBV6-1; 9 nucleotides line up with TRBD1. Trimming removed 7 bases from V and 3 bases from J; junction bases left unmatched: 8. Germline-derived CDR1 and CDR2 are MNHNS and SASEGT. The CDR3 loop spans 15 amino acids. The CDR3 sequence: CASKIPGQGTDTQYF. The CDR3 bases are TGTGCCAGCAAAATACCGGGACAGGGAACAGATACGCAGTATTTT.

The DNA of the CDR3 is TGTGCCAGCAGCGTAGGGGAGACCCCCACTGAAGCTTTCTTT. Protein: CASSVGETPTEAFF. The chain employs TRBV9 and TRBJ1-1; D unclear. Germline V gene lookup returns CDR1 SGDLS and CDR2 YYNGEE. The CDR3 totals 14 residues. The V and J ends lost 0 bases and 4 bases respectively, with 10 bases between them.

The rearrangement joins TRBV7-2 to TRBJ2-1; TRBD2 matches at 10 bases. The CDR3 spans 15 residues. V lost 2 bases, J lost 8 bases, and 6 bases stayed unmatched. Germline V gene sequence: CDR1 SGHTA, CDR2 FQGNSA. The DNA for the CDR3 is TGTGCCAGCAGCTTATTGACTAGCGGGCATCATGAGCAGTTCTTC. Translating it yields CASSLLTSGHHEQFF.

V is TRBV15 and J is TRBJ2-1; weak D call: TRBD1 (8 bases). Germline V CDR1 and CDR2: LNHNV, YYDKDF (reference sequence). The V and J ends lost 5 bases and 9 bases respectively, with 23 bases between them. This CDR3 comprises 16 residues. The CDR3 DNA reads as TGTGCCACCAGCTCACAGACAGGGGAGAGGGGGGGTGAGCAGTTCTTC. The encoded protein is CATSSQTGERGGEQFF.

This clone was counted a few times. The rearrangement uses TRBV10-3 and TRBJ1-1; D perhaps matches TRBD1 (6 bases). Germline assignment: CDR1 ENHRY and CDR2 SYGVKD. The V and J ends lost 8 bases and 1 base respectively, with 11 bases between them. This CDR3 region has 13 residues. The CDR3 protein is CAIAGRGNTEAFF. The CDR3 DNA is TGTGCCATCGCCGGCAGGGGGAACACTGAAGCTTTCTTT.

The chain combines TRBV6-5 with TRBJ1-2, with D possibly being TRBD1 (5 bases). The CDR3 is 15 amino acids. Germline values: CDR1 MNHEY, CDR2 SVGAGI. V was clipped by 0 bases and J by 2 bases, with 10 bases between them. CDR3 nucleotide sequence: TGTGCCAGCAGTTACTCCCCAGGGTTAAACTATGGCTACACCTTC. Its translation: CASSYSPGLNYGYTF.

This chain joins TRBV5-4 and TRBJ1-2, with 9 positions matching TRBD1. The ends lost 4 bases at V and 5 bases at J; junction bases unmatched: 12. The CDR3 covers 16 residues. Germline-derived CDR1 and CDR2 are SGHNT and YYREEE (reference sequence). The CDR3 reads CASSPSWTGVRYGYTF. CDR3 sequence (DNA): TGTGCCAGCAGCCCTAGTTGGACAGGGGTCCGGTATGGCTACACCTTC.

The V call is TRBV9, the J call TRBJ2-1; 8 bases fit TRBD2. Trimming took 0 bases from V and 9 from J; bases not matched to a gene: 2. Germline CDR1 and CDR2: SGDLS and YYNGEE. The CDR3 consists of 13 residues. This CDR3 is CASSVVAGGEQFF. DNA of the CDR3: TGTGCCAGCAGCGTAGTTGCGGGGGGTGAGCAGTTCTTC.

The rearrangement joins TRBV18 to TRBJ1-5; 8 bases agree with TRBD1. Germline V gene data show CDR1 as KGHSH and CDR2 as LQKENI. V lost 4 bases and J lost 0; bases outside the gene matches: 8. The CDR3 sequence is 17 residues long. The CDR3 protein is CASSLTSGGGSNQPQHF. The CDR3 DNA sequence: TGTGCCAGCTCACTTACCTCAGGGGGCGGTAGCAATCAGCCCCAGCATTTT.